This TCR beta chain was recorded in a study of T-cell memory formation after mild COVID-19. As for the study in general: For the most part, TCR clusters were specific to one donor.

This CDR3 has 13 amino acids. V was trimmed by 4 bases and J by 10 bases, leaving 15 bases between them. The germline V gene has CDR1 SGDLS and CDR2 YYNGEE. One entry per CDR3 protein, called by TCRdb with MiXCR from the 5' RACE reads. This table has hundreds of thousands of distinct CDR3 sequences, about 20% appearing once. This chain joins TRBV9 and TRBJ2-1, with D maybe TRBD2 (6 bases). Source material: PBMCs or a T cell subset sorted from them (not recorded which). The receptor comes from an adult woman who had mild COVID-19 (a few samples of this study predate the infection). Cell type and time point are not known. The CDR3 sequence: CASSWEVGGEQFF. CDR3 coding DNA: TGTGCCAGCAGCTGGGAGGTAGGCGGCGAGCAGTTCTTC.